The rows below give T cell receptor beta chains drawn from one sample of a study of cytomegalovirus exposure and HLA in healthy donors. Sequencing used immunoSEQ multiplex PCR; TCRdb keeps in-frame clones, though not all of them. Of around 85,000 clones listed, over 65% are singletons. The sequenced sample was PBMCs. These receptors came from a man aged 30-40 years in good health and CMV-seropositive. The CDR3 runs from the conserved cysteine through the conserved F or W. A D gene is named only where the DNA matches it firmly. Clone sizes are given selectively: once, few, many, or a class where the clone is expanded.

clone size: .; V gene: TRBV6-1; D gene: .; J gene: TRBJ1-5; CDR3 DNA: TGTGCCAGCATCCGAGCGGGGGGAAGCAATCAGCCCCAGCATTTT; CDR3 protein: CASIRAGGSNQPQHF
clone size: few; V gene: TRBV28; D gene: .; J gene: TRBJ1-1; CDR3 DNA: TGTGCCTACGGGCAGCCTTTCGGAGGAGCTTTCTTT; CDR3 protein: CAYGQPFGGAFF
clone size: .; V gene: TRBV4-2; D gene: .; J gene: TRBJ2-3; CDR3 DNA: TGTGCCAGCAGCCAAGAGCGAGGGGGGGGGACAGATACGCAGTATTTT; CDR3 protein: CASSQERGGGTDTQYF
clone size: .; V gene: TRBV27; D gene: .; J gene: TRBJ2-1; CDR3 DNA: TGTGCCAGCAGTTTACAGGGGATCGAGCAGTTCTTC; CDR3 protein: CASSLQGIEQFF
clone size: .; V gene: TRBV10-3; D gene: .; J gene: TRBJ1-1; CDR3 DNA: TGTGCCATCAGCTCAGGCCCCCCCACGGAAGACACTGAAGCTTTCTTT; CDR3 protein: CAISSGPPTEDTEAFF
clone size: .; V gene: TRBV29-1; D gene: .; J gene: TRBJ1-2; CDR3 DNA: TGCAGCGTTGTACGGGGAAGCGGCTACACCTTC; CDR3 protein: CSVVRGSGYTF
clone size: .; V gene: TRBV11-2; D gene: .; J gene: TRBJ1-3; CDR3 DNA: TGTGCCAGCAGCTTAGTACAGCCGAGCTCTGGAAACACCATATATTTT; CDR3 protein: CASSLVQPSSGNTIYF
clone size: .; V gene: TRBV28; D gene: TRBD2; J gene: TRBJ2-3; CDR3 DNA: TGTGCCAGCAGTTCCGGACTAGCGGGTGGCACAGATACGCAGTATTTT; CDR3 protein: CASSSGLAGGTDTQYF
clone size: .; V gene: TRBV6-1; D gene: TRBD2; J gene: TRBJ2-1; CDR3 DNA: TGTGCCAGCAGCGAAAGGGGTGGGGGGGCCTACAATGAGCAGTTCTTC; CDR3 protein: CASSERGGGAYNEQFF
clone size: .; V gene: TRBV5-1; D gene: TRBD2; J gene: TRBJ2-7; CDR3 DNA: TGCGCCAGCAGCTTGGCCCTAGCGGTTCGCTCCTACGAGCAGTACTTC; CDR3 protein: CASSLALAVRSYEQYF
clone size: .; V gene: TRBV6-5; D gene: .; J gene: TRBJ2-7; CDR3 DNA: TGTGCCAGCAGTTACCCCCCGGTGCAGTACTTC; CDR3 protein: CASSYPPVQYF
clone size: few; V gene: TRBV1; D gene: .; J gene: TRBJ2-5; CDR3 DNA: TGCACCAGCCCGGCGGGTGCGGGGGGGAACAAGGGGGAGACCCAGTACTTC; CDR3 protein: CTSPAGAGGNKGETQYF
clone size: .; V gene: TRBV6-1; D gene: TRBD1; J gene: TRBJ1-4; CDR3 DNA: TGTGCCAGCACCGGGACAGGGAGAGAAAAACTGTTTTTT; CDR3 protein: CASTGTGREKLFF
clone size: few; V gene: TRBV10-3; D gene: .; J gene: TRBJ1-1; CDR3 DNA: TGTGCCATCAGTGAAGCGTTCATGAACACTGAAGCTTTCTTT; CDR3 protein: CAISEAFMNTEAFF
clone size: .; V gene: TRBV9; D gene: .; J gene: TRBJ2-2; CDR3 DNA: TGTGCCAGCAGCGTCTCAGGGACCTACGGGAGAGCCGGGGAGCTGTTTTTT; CDR3 protein: CASSVSGTYGRAGELFF
clone size: .; V gene: TRBV9; D gene: TRBD1; J gene: TRBJ1-4; CDR3 DNA: TGTGCCAGCAGCGTCGGACAGGTTAATGAAAAACTGTTTTTT; CDR3 protein: CASSVGQVNEKLFF
clone size: .; V gene: TRBV7-9; D gene: TRBD1; J gene: TRBJ2-1; CDR3 DNA: TGTGCCAGCAGGACAGGGATAGCGTACAATGAGCAGTTCTTC; CDR3 protein: CASRTGIAYNEQFF
clone size: few; V gene: TRBV19; D gene: TRBD1; J gene: TRBJ2-7; CDR3 DNA: TGTGCCAGTAGTGCAGTCACCACAGGGGGCTCCTACGAGCAGTACTTC; CDR3 protein: CASSAVTTGGSYEQYF
clone size: .; V gene: TRBV6-5; D gene: .; J gene: TRBJ1-5; CDR3 DNA: TGTGCCAGCAGTTACCGGAAGGGAGATCAGCCCCAGCATTTT; CDR3 protein: CASSYRKGDQPQHF
clone size: .; V gene: TRBV29-1; D gene: .; J gene: TRBJ2-5; CDR3 DNA: TGCAGCGTTGCCCCCCGGAGTGGGGAGACCCAGTACTTC; CDR3 protein: CSVAPRSGETQYF
clone size: few; V gene: TRBV5-4; D gene: .; J gene: TRBJ2-1; CDR3 DNA: TGTGCCAGCAGCTTAGTCCCCAGGGTTACCTACAATGAGCAGTTCTTC; CDR3 protein: CASSLVPRVTYNEQFF
clone size: .; V gene: TRBV6-5; D gene: TRBD1; J gene: TRBJ1-4; CDR3 DNA: TGTGCCAGCAGTAGGGGGACAGGGAATGAAAAACTGTTTTTT; CDR3 protein: CASSRGTGNEKLFF
clone size: few; V gene: TRBV15; D gene: TRBD2; J gene: TRBJ2-5; CDR3 DNA: TGTGCCACCAGCAGAGATGGGACTAGCGGGAGTGAGGAGGAGACCCAGTACTTC; CDR3 protein: CATSRDGTSGSEEETQYF
clone size: .; V gene: TRBV10-3; D gene: .; J gene: TRBJ1-5; CDR3 DNA: TGTGCCATCAGTATGAGCAGGGAGGATCAGCCCCAGCATTTT; CDR3 protein: CAISMSREDQPQHF
clone size: .; V gene: TRBV5-1; D gene: TRBD2; J gene: TRBJ2-5; CDR3 DNA: TGCGCCAGCAGCTTCGTAGCGGGAGGGGAAGAGACCCAGTACTTC; CDR3 protein: CASSFVAGGEETQYF
clone size: few; V gene: TRBV2; D gene: .; J gene: TRBJ1-1; CDR3 DNA: TGTGCCAGCAGTTCGCAGGGTGGCGGGAACACTGAAGCTTTCTTT; CDR3 protein: CASSSQGGGNTEAFF
clone size: .; V gene: TRBV30; D gene: .; J gene: TRBJ1-5; CDR3 DNA: TGTGCCTGGAGTTCCGACATAATATATCAGCCCCAGCATTTT; CDR3 protein: CAWSSDIIYQPQHF
clone size: .; V gene: TRBV2; D gene: .; J gene: TRBJ2-1; CDR3 DNA: TGTGCCGTCGGGAAGTCCTACAATGAGCAGTTCTTC; CDR3 protein: CAVGKSYNEQFF
clone size: .; V gene: TRBV7-9; D gene: TRBD1; J gene: TRBJ1-5; CDR3 DNA: TGTGCCAGCAGCGGACAGGCGTTCAATCAGCCCCAGCATTTT; CDR3 protein: CASSGQAFNQPQHF